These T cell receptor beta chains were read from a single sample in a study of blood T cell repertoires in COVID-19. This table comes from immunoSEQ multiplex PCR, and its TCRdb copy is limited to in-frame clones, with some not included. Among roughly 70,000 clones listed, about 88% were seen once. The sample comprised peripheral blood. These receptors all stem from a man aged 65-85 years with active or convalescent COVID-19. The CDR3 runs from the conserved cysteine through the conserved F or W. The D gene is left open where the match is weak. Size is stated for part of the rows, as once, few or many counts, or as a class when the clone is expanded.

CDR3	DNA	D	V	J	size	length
CASSLEGRLAGATDTQYF	TGCGCCAGCAGCTTGGAAGGCAGACTAGCGGGGGCCACAGATACGCAGTATTTT	TRBD2	TRBV5-1	TRBJ2-3	once	18
CASSATGTSGLSEQFF	TGTGCCAGTAGTGCCACCGGGACTAGCGGCCTAAGCGAGCAGTTCTTC	TRBD2	TRBV19	TRBJ2-1	few	16
CAWTKYQETQYF	TGTGCCTGGACTAAATACCAAGAGACCCAGTACTTC	-	TRBV30	TRBJ2-5	-	12
CASSIVGTGGNQPQHF	TGTGCCAGTAGTATAGTGGGGACAGGGGGCAATCAGCCCCAGCATTTT	TRBD1	TRBV19	TRBJ1-5	-	16
CAISGGQGGGNTEAFF	TGTGCCATCAGTGGGGGACAGGGGGGAGGGAACACTGAAGCTTTCTTT	TRBD1	TRBV10-3	TRBJ1-1	-	16
CASSYAPQGAYTEAFF	TGTGCCAGCAGTTACGCGCCCCAGGGGGCTTACACTGAAGCTTTCTTT	TRBD1	TRBV6-5	TRBJ1-1	-	16
CASRDISSYEQYF	TGTGCCTCCCGGGACATTAGTTCCTACGAGCAGTACTTC	-	TRBV30	TRBJ2-7	-	13
CATSDGDRALRQTQYF	TGTGCCACCAGTGACGGCGACAGGGCGCTGCGGCAGACCCAGTACTTC	TRBD1	TRBV24-1	TRBJ2-5	few	16
CSVADSSNQPQHF	TGCAGCGTTGCGGACAGTAGCAATCAGCCCCAGCATTTT	-	TRBV29-1	TRBJ1-5	once	13
CASSRRQVGQETQYF	TGTGCCAGTAGTAGACGACAGGTGGGCCAAGAGACCCAGTACTTC	-	TRBV19	TRBJ2-5	-	15
CASSVGGRATYEQFF	TGTGCCAGCAGCGTAGGGGGCAGGGCGACCTATGAGCAGTTCTTC	-	TRBV9	TRBJ2-1	-	15
CASGPRTGARNEQFF	TGTGCCAGCGGCCCCCGGACAGGGGCAAGGAATGAGCAGTTCTTC	TRBD1	TRBV6-5	TRBJ2-1	-	15
CASIDQGQETQYF	TGTGCCAGTATCGACCAGGGACAAGAGACCCAGTACTTC	-	TRBV28	TRBJ2-5	-	13